This entry lists 31 T cell receptor beta chains sequenced from one sample in a study of CD8+CD57+ T cells in acquired aplastic anemia. Genomic DNA, the template, was used for profiling of the TCR beta VDJ and CDR3. TCRdb recomputed calls from the reads with MiXCR, one row per CDR3 protein. The sample contains about 190,000 distinct CDR3 sequences, roughly half of which appear only once. The sample was sorted CD4+, CD8+, or CD8+CD57+ T cells (not recorded which) from PBMCs. These receptors all come from a human donor in good health, serving as a control.

This clonotype has a count of ten or more. The rearrangement uses TRBV11-2 and TRBJ2-7, with D possibly matching TRBD2 (7 bases). The V end lost 7 bases, the J end lost 0 bases, and 10 bases lay between the germline ends. CDR1 is SGHAT and CDR2 is FQNNGV in the germline V gene. The CDR3 covers 13 residues. The CDR3 region is CASKGGDSYEQYF. The DNA of the CDR3 is TGTGCCAGCAAGGGGGGGGACTCCTACGAGCAGTACTTC.

Worth noting for this clonotype: The missing conserved phenylalanine or tryptophan at the end of this CDR3 makes a read error likely. The DNA is left out, because the CDR3 cannot be placed on it with certainty; the CDR3 is given as TCRdb lists it. CDR3 sequence reads: CASSLADG. This chain uses TRBV5-1 with TRBJ2-7. The CDR3 is 8 residues long, counting both termini. The V gene's germline CDR1 is SGHRS and CDR2 YFSETQ.

The chain employs TRBV2 and TRBJ2-1, with TRBD2 matching 10 bases. The germline gives CDR1 SNHLY, CDR2 FYNNEI. J was trimmed by 0 bases and V by 7 bases; bases with no gene match: 9. The CDR3 sequence is 17 residues long. The CDR3 region has the DNA TGTGCCAGCAAAAGGACTAGCGGATACAGCTCCTACAATGAGCAGTTCTTC. Protein sequence: CASKRTSGYSSYNEQFF. Full variable domain (missing parts from reference TRBV2 and TRBJ2-1): EPEVTQTPSHQVTQMGQEVILRCVPISNHLYFYWYRQILGQKVEFLVSFYNNEISEKSEIFDDQFSVERPDGSNFTLKIRSTKLEDSAMYFCASKRTSGYSSYNEQFFGPGTRLTVL.

About this clonotype: The junction and the germline gene differ at one end; a read error may be behind it. This rearrangement joins TRBV30 to TRBJ2-5, with unresolved D. CDR1 and CDR2 (germline): GTSNPN, SVGIG (reference sequence). The CDR3 is 12 residues long. In nucleotides, the CDR3 is TGTGCCTGGAGTGTACAGCAAGAGGCCCAGTACTTC. This translates into CAWSVQQEAQYF.

The V and J genes are TRBV10-3 and TRBJ1-2; the D gene is possibly TRBD1 (5 bases). The CDR3 is 13 residues long. CDR1 is ENHRY, CDR2 SYGVKD, per germline. V was clipped by 2 bases and J by 2 bases, with 6 bases between them. CDR3 nucleotide sequence: TGTGCCATCAGTGAGGGACACAACTATGGCTACACCTTC. Translating it yields CAISEGHNYGYTF.

This clonotype was seen more than once but under ten times. This chain connects TRBV19 to TRBJ1-1; maybe TRBD1 (6 bases). This CDR3 has 14 amino acids. Per germline, CDR1 LNHDA and CDR2 SQIVND (reference sequence). V was pared by 7 bases and J by 5 bases, with 17 bases between. As DNA, the CDR3 is TGTGCCAGTACCCTACAGGGCCCCGCGACTGAAGCTTTCTTT. It translates to CASTLQGPATEAFF.

This clonotype was recorded at least ten times. V and J are TRBV6-2 or TRBV6-3 and TRBJ2-5; 8 positions agree with TRBD1. Germline CDR1 MNHEY, CDR2 SVGEGT. The trim removed 2 bases at V and 4 bases at J, leaving 6 bases unmatched. The CDR3 spans 15 residues. CDR3 DNA sequence: TGTGCCAGCAGTTACGGAGGACAGGGTGGAGAGACCCAGTACTTC. This translates into CASSYGGQGGETQYF.

This chain connects TRBV6-1 to TRBJ1-2; TRBD1 agrees at 9 bases. CDR3 length: 14 residues. J lost 0 bases, V lost 8 bases, and 4 bases had no gene match. CDR1 is MNHNS, CDR2 SASEGT, per germline. Written as DNA, the CDR3 is TGTGCCAGCGTGCGGACAGGGGCTAACTATGGCTACACCTTC. This codes for CASVRTGANYGYTF.

This clonotype was found many times. The chain uses TRBV29-1 and TRBJ2-1, with D unresolved. The V end was cut by 5 bases, the J end by 4 bases, with 12 bases between. This CDR3 has 13 amino acids. Germline V gene data show CDR1 as SQVTM and CDR2 as ANQGSEA. CDR3 residues: CSVPRIGYNEQFF. Here the CDR3 DNA reads TGCAGCGTTCCCAGAATTGGATACAATGAGCAGTTCTTC.

The sample holds one count of this clonotype. The chain links TRBV10-3 to TRBJ2-2; 11 bases match TRBD1. This CDR3 comprises 14 residues. The germline gives CDR1 ENHRY, CDR2 SYGVKD. Germline trimming cut 6 bases from V and 6 bases from J; bases unmatched to any gene: 3. The DNA for the CDR3 is TGTGCCATCAGCGGACAGGGGGCATCCGGGGAGCTGTTTTTT. It translates to CAISGQGASGELFF.

Ten or more counts support this clonotype. The chain joins TRBV5-8 to TRBJ2-7, with a possible D match to TRBD1 (5 bases). This CDR3 has 13 amino acids. Germline V gene sequence: CDR1 SGHTS, CDR2 YDEGEE. Trimming pared 5 bases from V and 0 bases from J, leaving 9 bases between. Here the CDR3 reads CASRQGPSYEQYF. DNA for the CDR3: TGTGCCAGCAGGCAGGGCCCCTCCTACGAGCAGTACTTC.

The chain combines TRBV7-9 with TRBJ2-6; no clear D gene. CDR1 is SEHNR, CDR2 FQNEAQ, per germline (reference sequence). The CDR3 loop spans 14 amino acids. Trimming removed 7 bases at V and 3 bases at J, with 10 bases between. The DNA of the CDR3 is TGTGCCAGCACCCAGAAGGTTGGGGCCAACGTCCTGACTTTC. Protein: CASTQKVGANVLTF. The complete variable domain, with remaining parts taken from reference TRBV7-9 and TRBJ2-6, reads DTGVSQNPRHKITKRGQNVTFRCDPISEHNRLYWYRQTLGQGPEFLTYFQNEAQLEKSRLLSDRFSAERPKGSFSTLEIQRTEQGDSAMYLCASTQKVGANVLTFGAGSRLTVL.

The chain employs TRBV9 and TRBJ1-1; 11 bases are shared with TRBD1. The junction had 5 bases not matched to a gene; V was cut back by 2 bases and J by 8 bases. This CDR3 spans 14 amino acids. Germline CDR1 SGDLS, CDR2 YYNGEE. CDR3 protein: CASSVGQGVREAFF. As DNA, the CDR3 is TGTGCCAGCAGCGTGGGACAGGGGGTGAGGGAAGCTTTCTTT.

This clonotype was recorded many times. The gene calls are TRBV20-1 and TRBJ2-1; TRBD2 matches at 16 bases. Germline V CDR1 and CDR2: DFQATT, SNEGSKA (reference sequence). The CDR3 loop spans 19 amino acids. V was clipped by 1 base and J by 4 bases; unmatched bases: 10. CDR3 sequence (DNA): TGCAGTGCTAGAGTCTCCAGGGGGACTAGCGGGGGGGTGTACAATGAGCAGTTCTTC. This translates into CSARVSRGTSGGVYNEQFF.

The rearrangement links TRBV19 to TRBJ1-2; the match to TRBD1 covers 8 bases. The CDR3 runs to 15 residues. Germline CDR1 LNHDA, CDR2 SQIVND (reference sequence). Trimming cost V 1 base and J 9 bases; bases outside gene matches: 10. In DNA, the CDR3 is TGTGCCAGTAGTATAGCCGACAGGGGCGGTGGGAGCTACACCTTC. Translating it yields CASSIADRGGGSYTF.

About this clonotype itself: A much larger clone lies one base from this, so it may be a read error. The genes are TRBV3-1 and TRBJ2-5; D is perhaps TRBD2 (6 bases). V was trimmed by 3 bases and J by 5 bases, leaving 19 bases between them. The length of the CDR3 is 16 residues. CDR1 is LGHDT and CDR2 is YNNKEL in the germline V gene (reference sequence). DNA of the CDR3: TGTGCCAGCAGCCATGCGGGGACTCCCCTCCGTGAGACCCAGTACTTC. This codes for CASSHAGTPLRETQYF.

This clonotype was picked up many times. V gene TRBV28 combines with J gene TRBJ1-3; no firm D call. The germline V gene has CDR1 MDHEN and CDR2 SYDVKM. V shed 5 bases and J shed 14 bases, with 16 bases lying between them. This CDR3 has 12 residues. CDR3 protein: CASSTPWGIVYF. Written as DNA, the CDR3 is TGTGCCAGCAGTACCCCGTGGGGTATTGTATATTTT.

This chain joins TRBV29-1 and TRBJ2-1; no clear D gene. Trimming removed 4 bases at V and 8 bases at J, with 12 bases between. The CDR3 contains 12 residues. The germline gives CDR1 SQVTM, CDR2 ANQGSEA. The CDR3 DNA reads TGCAGCGTTGGTTGGGTTAGCTATGAGCAGTTCTTC. Translation gives CSVGWVSYEQFF.

This chain links TRBV5-1 with TRBJ2-5, with D possibly called TRBD1 or TRBD2 (5 bases each). The V end was cut by 0 bases, the J end by 1 base, with 7 bases between. Germline V gene sequence: CDR1 SGHRS, CDR2 YFSETQ. The CDR3 runs 14 residues. CDR3 residues: CASSLAGPQETQYF. CDR3 sequence (DNA): TGCGCCAGCAGCTTGGCGGGACCCCAAGAGACCCAGTACTTC. Filled out from reference TRBV5-1 and TRBJ2-5, the complete variable domain reads KAGVTQTPRYLIKTRGQQVTLSCSPISGHRSVSWYQQTPGQGLQFLFEYFSETQRNKGNFPGRFSGRQFSNSRSEMNVSTLELGDSALYLCASSLAGPQETQYFGPGTRLLVL.

The chain uses TRBV7-8 and TRBJ2-7; D perhaps matches TRBD2 (6 bases). Germline CDR1 SGHVS, CDR2 FQNEAQ. V lost 6 bases to trimming and J lost 1 base, with 7 bases between them. This CDR3 comprises 12 residues. The CDR3 loop is CASSRESYEQYF. The CDR3 nucleotides read TGTGCCAGCAGTCGGGAGTCCTACGAGCAGTACTTC.

V and J are TRBV4-3 and TRBJ2-5; 8 bases map to TRBD2. The junction had 7 bases not matched to a gene; V was cut back by 0 bases and J by 1 base. The CDR3 contains 17 residues. Germline V gene sequence: CDR1 LGHNA, CDR2 YSLEER. The CDR3 spells CASSQEGSGGFQETQYF. The CDR3 bases are TGCGCCAGCAGCCAAGAAGGAAGCGGGGGCTTCCAAGAGACCCAGTACTTC.

The chain employs TRBV15 and TRBJ2-1; a weak D match, TRBD2 (6 bases). CDR1 and CDR2 (germline): LNHNV, YYDKDF (reference sequence). This CDR3 has 14 amino acids. V was cut by 8 bases and J by 9 bases, with 20 bases left in between. The DNA for the CDR3 is TGTGCCACCGCAACGGGGGTGCGGTCAGGTGAGCAGTTCTTC. Translated: CATATGVRSGEQFF.

J is TRBJ2-1 and V is TRBV12-3 or TRBV12-4; 8 positions match TRBD2. Trimming at V came to 1 base and at J to 8 bases, leaving 4 bases not matched to a gene. This CDR3 region has 14 residues. CDR3 region: CASSLGGGNDEQFF. CDR3 DNA sequence: TGTGCCAGCAGTTTAGGCGGGGGGAACGATGAGCAGTTCTTC.

The chain employs TRBV9 and TRBJ2-6, with D unresolved. The CDR3 loop spans 16 amino acids. V lost 4 bases and J 0 bases, leaving 11 bases between the germline ends. Germline CDR1 is SGDLS and CDR2 is YYNGEE. The CDR3 DNA sequence: TGTGCCAGCAGCCCCCGGACGGACTCTGGGGCCAACGTCCTGACTTTC. It translates to CASSPRTDSGANVLTF.

This clonotype was found a few times. This clone may be a read error of a much larger clone one base away. The V gene is TRBV10-3, the J gene TRBJ1-2; D is undetermined. There are 16 residues in the CDR3. With 5 bases removed from V and 3 bases from J, the gap between germline ends came to 19 bases. Germline CDR1 and CDR2: ENHRY and SYGVKD. CDR3 sequence: CAISNTTLAGDYGYTF. The CDR3 nucleotides are TGTGCCATCAGTAACACGACCCTGGCCGGGGACTATGGCTACACCTTC.

The chain recombines TRBV29-1 with TRBJ2-6; 8 nucleotides line up with TRBD1. V shed 5 bases and J 0 bases; nucleotides not matched to a gene: 3. CDR1 is SQVTM, CDR2 ANQGSEA, per germline. CDR3 length: 15 amino acids. In DNA form, the CDR3 reads TGCAGCGTTAGACAGGGGAGCTCTGGGGCCAACGTCCTGACTTTC. The encoded protein is CSVRQGSSGANVLTF.

J is TRBJ2-1 and V is TRBV5-1, with TRBD1 matching over 10 bases. The germline CDR1 and CDR2 sequences are SGHRS and YFSETQ. The CDR3 is made up of 14 amino acids. The ends lost 5 bases at V and 6 bases at J; junction bases unmatched: 5. DNA for the CDR3: TGCGCCAGCAGGGCGGGGACAGGGGCCAATGAGCAGTTCTTC. It yields the protein CASRAGTGANEQFF.

As for this clonotype: A much larger clone lies one base from this, so it may be a read error. The rearrangement joins TRBV7-2 to TRBJ2-6; 9 positions agree with TRBD1. The CDR3 extends over 15 amino acids. The germline V gene has CDR1 SGHTA and CDR2 FQGNSA. The junction had 6 bases not matched to a gene; V was cut back by 5 bases and J by 7 bases. In DNA form, the CDR3 reads TGTGCCAGCAGCCCGGACAGGGGTAGAGCCAACGTCCTGACTTTC. It is translated as CASSPDRGRANVLTF.

This clonotype was observed many times. The rearrangement joins TRBV7-8 to TRBJ1-2; 8 nucleotides align to TRBD1. CDR1 SGHVS and CDR2 FQNEAQ come from the germline V gene. The ends lost 1 base at V and 4 bases at J; junction bases unmatched: 5. CDR3 length: 15 amino acids. Here the CDR3 reads CASSLVRDRFYGYTF. In nucleotides, the CDR3 is TGTGCCAGCAGCTTAGTCCGGGACAGGTTCTATGGCTACACCTTC.

This chain joins TRBV7-3 and TRBJ2-3; 11 positions agree with TRBD1. J lost 5 bases, V lost 2 bases, and 3 bases had no gene match. Germline lookup yields CDR1 SGHTA and CDR2 FQGTGA. The CDR3 has 15 amino acids. The CDR3 is CASSLQGQGGDTQYF. DNA for the CDR3: TGTGCCAGCAGCTTACAGGGACAGGGGGGAGATACGCAGTATTTT. Complete variable domain (other parts from reference TRBV7-3 and TRBJ2-3): GAGVSQTPSNKVTEKGKYVELRCDPISGHTALYWYRQSLGQGPEFLIYFQGTGAADDSGLPNDRFFAVRPEGSVSTLKIQRTERGDSAVYLCASSLQGQGGDTQYFGPGTRLTVL.

The J gene is TRBJ1-6, the V gene TRBV10-3; D remains ambiguous. Germline loops: CDR1 ENHRY, CDR2 SYGVKD. CDR3 length: 13 amino acids. V lost 3 bases and J lost 11, with 11 bases in between. The CDR3 loop is CAISEVGQPPLHF. The CDR3 DNA follows: TGTGCCATCAGTGAAGTGGGCCAACCACCCCTCCACTTT.